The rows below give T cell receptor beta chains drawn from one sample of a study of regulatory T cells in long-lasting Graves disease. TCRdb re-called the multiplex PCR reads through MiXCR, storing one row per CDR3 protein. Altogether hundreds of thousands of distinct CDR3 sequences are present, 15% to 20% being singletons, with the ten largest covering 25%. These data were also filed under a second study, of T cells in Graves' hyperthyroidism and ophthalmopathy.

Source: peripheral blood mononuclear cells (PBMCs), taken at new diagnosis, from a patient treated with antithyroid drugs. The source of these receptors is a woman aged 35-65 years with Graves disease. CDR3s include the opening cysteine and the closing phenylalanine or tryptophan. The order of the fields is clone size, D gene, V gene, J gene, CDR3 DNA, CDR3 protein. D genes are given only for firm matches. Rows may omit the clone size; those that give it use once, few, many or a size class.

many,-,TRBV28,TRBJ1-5,TGTGCCAGCAGCCCCAACGGGCCGGGCAATCAGCCCCAGCATTTT,CASSPNGPGNQPQHF
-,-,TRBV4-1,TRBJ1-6,TGCGCCAGCAGCCAAGTGGGACTCGAGGGTTCACCCCTCCACTTT,CASSQVGLEGSPLHF
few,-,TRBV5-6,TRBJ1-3,TGTGCCAGCACTCACGGGACAACAAACACCATATATTTT,CASTHGTTNTIYF
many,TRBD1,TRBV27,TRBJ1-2,TGTGCCAGCAGTACAACCGACAGGGTACCTAACTATGGCTACACCTTC,CASSTTDRVPNYGYTF
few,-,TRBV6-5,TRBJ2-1,TGTGCCAGCAGTTACTCGAACGGGGTTAAGTTCTTC,CASSYSNGVKFF
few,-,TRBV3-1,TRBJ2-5,TGTGCCAGCAGCCAAGGGGACGGGGAGACCCAGTACTTC,CASSQGDGETQYF
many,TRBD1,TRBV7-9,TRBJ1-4,TGTGCCAGCAGCTTACTGGACAGGAATAATGAAAAACTGTTTTTT,CASSLLDRNNEKLFF
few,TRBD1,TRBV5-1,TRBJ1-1,TGCGCCAGCAGCTCGGACAGGCCAACCCTGAACACTGAAGCTTTCTTT,CASSSDRPTLNTEAFF
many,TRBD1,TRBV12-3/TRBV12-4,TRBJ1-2,TGTGCCAGCAGTCTACCGGGACAGGGATGGGGCTACACCTTC,CASSLPGQGWGYTF
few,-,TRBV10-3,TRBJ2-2,TGTGCCATCTCCCGGGGGTCCTCGAACACCGGGGAGCTGTTTTTT,CAISRGSSNTGELFF
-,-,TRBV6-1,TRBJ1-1,TGTGCCAGCATTAAAGGAGGGGCCAGGAACACTGAAGCTTTCTTT,CASIKGGARNTEAFF
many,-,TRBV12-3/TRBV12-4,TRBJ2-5,TGTGCCAGCAGTCTGACGGTGGGGGAGACCCAGTACTTC,CASSLTVGETQYF
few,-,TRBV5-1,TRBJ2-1,TGCGCCAGCAGCTTGGGAGGGCAAATGAATGAGCAGTTCTTC,CASSLGGQMNEQFF
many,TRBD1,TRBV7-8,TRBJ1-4,TGTGCCAGCAGCATAACAGGGGCTAATGAAAAACTGTTTTTT,CASSITGANEKLFF
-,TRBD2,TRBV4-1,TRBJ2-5,TGCGCCAGCAGCCCCGCTAGCGGGGGGGCCGGAAAGACCCAGTACTTC,CASSPASGGAGKTQYF
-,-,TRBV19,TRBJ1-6,TGTGCCAGTAGGGAACTTCCCTCCTATAATTCACCCCTCCACTTT,CASRELPSYNSPLHF
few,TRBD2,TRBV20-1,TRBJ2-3,TGCAGTGCTATGGGTGGCGGGGGGGAAGATACGCAGTATTTT,CSAMGGGGEDTQYF
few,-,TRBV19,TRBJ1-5,TGTGCCAGTAGCACCCTCCGAGACACTAGCAATCAGCCCCAGCATTTT,CASSTLRDTSNQPQHF
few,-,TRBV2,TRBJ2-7,TGTGCCAGCAGTTTGGGCCCGATTTACGAGCAGTACTTC,CASSLGPIYEQYF
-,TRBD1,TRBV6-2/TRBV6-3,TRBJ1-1,TGTGCCAGCAGTTACCGGGACAGCATGAACACTGAAGCTTTCTTT,CASSYRDSMNTEAFF
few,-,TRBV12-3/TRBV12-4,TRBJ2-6,TGTGCCAGCAAAGGACATGTGAGCTCTGGGGCCAACGTCCTGACTTTC,CASKGHVSSGANVLTF
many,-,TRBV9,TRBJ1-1,TGTGCCAGCAGCGTAGGCTGGGACCCCATGAACACTGAAGCTTTCTTT,CASSVGWDPMNTEAFF
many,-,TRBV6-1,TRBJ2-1,TGTGCCAGCACAAGAGGAGAAATTGAGCAGTTCTTC,CASTRGEIEQFF
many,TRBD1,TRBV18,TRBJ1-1,TGTGCCAGCTCACCTAGGACAGGGGAAGCTTTCTTT,CASSPRTGEAFF
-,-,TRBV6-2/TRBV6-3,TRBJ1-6,TGTGCCAGCAGAACAGGGCTAAGTTCACCCCTCCACTTT,CASRTGLSSPLHF
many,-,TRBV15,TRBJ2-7,TGTGCCACCAGGCAACAGGCTACCTACGAGCAGTACTTC,CATRQQATYEQYF
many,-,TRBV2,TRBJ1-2,TGTGCCAGCAGTGCTCAACTAGGTGGGGGATCCGGCTACACCTTC,CASSAQLGGGSGYTF
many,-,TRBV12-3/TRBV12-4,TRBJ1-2,TGTGCCAGCAAGCCAGCCAGGGAGCACTATGGCTACACCTTC,CASKPAREHYGYTF
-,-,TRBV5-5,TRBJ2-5,TGTGCCAGCAGCTTAGGGGCTACACGTGGTGAGACCCAGTACTTC,CASSLGATRGETQYF
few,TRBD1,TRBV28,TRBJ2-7,TGTGCCAGCGGACGGGACAGGGGATCCTACGAGCAGTACTTC,CASGRDRGSYEQYF
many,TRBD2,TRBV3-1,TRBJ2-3,TGTGCCAGCAGCCAGAGGGGAGGCGGGAGTACAGATACGCAGTATTTT,CASSQRGGGSTDTQYF
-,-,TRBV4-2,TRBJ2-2,TGTGCCAGCAGCCAGGTGGAGTTGACCGGGGAGCTGTTTTTT,CASSQVELTGELFF
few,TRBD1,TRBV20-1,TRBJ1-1,TGCAGTGCTAGGGGAACAGGGGACACTGAAGCTTTCTTT,CSARGTGDTEAFF
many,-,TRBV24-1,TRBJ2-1,TGTGCCACCAGTGATTTGCGGGACGGACTCAATGAGCAGTTCTTC,CATSDLRDGLNEQFF
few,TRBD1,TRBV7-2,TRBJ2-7,TGTGCCAGCAGCGCCGCCTCAGGGGGCCACTACGAGCAGTACTTC,CASSAASGGHYEQYF
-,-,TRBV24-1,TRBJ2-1,TGTGCCACCAGTGGGGCGGGGGCGACCCACAATGAGCAGTTCTTC,CATSGAGATHNEQFF
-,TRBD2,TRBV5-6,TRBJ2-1,TGTGCCAGCAGCTTGGGAAATAGCGGGGGGTTTAATGAGCAGTTCTTC,CASSLGNSGGFNEQFF
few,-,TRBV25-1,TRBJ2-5,TGTGCCAGCAGTGACCCTCCTAGCTTGGGGATTCAAGAGACCCAGTACTTC,CASSDPPSLGIQETQYF
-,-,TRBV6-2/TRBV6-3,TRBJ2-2,TGTGCCAGCAGTTACAGGTCAGGGCCTCTATCGGCCGGGGAGCTGTTTTTT,CASSYRSGPLSAGELFF
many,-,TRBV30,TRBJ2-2,TGTGCCTGGAGTCCCTCGAGGAACACCGGGGAGCTGTTTTTT,CAWSPSRNTGELFF
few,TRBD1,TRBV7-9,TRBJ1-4,TGTGCCAGCAGCGCGTGGACAGGGGGGGAAGAAAAACTGTTTTTT,CASSAWTGGEEKLFF
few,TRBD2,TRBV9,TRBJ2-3,TGTGCCAGCAGCGTAGGAGGAGGGGGACTAGCTATCACAGATACGCAGTATTTT,CASSVGGGGLAITDTQYF
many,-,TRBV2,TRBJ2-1,TGTGCCAGCAGATTAGGGTTAAGCTACAATGAGCAGTTCTTC,CASRLGLSYNEQFF
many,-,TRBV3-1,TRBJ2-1,TGTGCCAGCAGCCCTAGGGTGGGAGGATCCTACAATGAGCAGTTCTTC,CASSPRVGGSYNEQFF